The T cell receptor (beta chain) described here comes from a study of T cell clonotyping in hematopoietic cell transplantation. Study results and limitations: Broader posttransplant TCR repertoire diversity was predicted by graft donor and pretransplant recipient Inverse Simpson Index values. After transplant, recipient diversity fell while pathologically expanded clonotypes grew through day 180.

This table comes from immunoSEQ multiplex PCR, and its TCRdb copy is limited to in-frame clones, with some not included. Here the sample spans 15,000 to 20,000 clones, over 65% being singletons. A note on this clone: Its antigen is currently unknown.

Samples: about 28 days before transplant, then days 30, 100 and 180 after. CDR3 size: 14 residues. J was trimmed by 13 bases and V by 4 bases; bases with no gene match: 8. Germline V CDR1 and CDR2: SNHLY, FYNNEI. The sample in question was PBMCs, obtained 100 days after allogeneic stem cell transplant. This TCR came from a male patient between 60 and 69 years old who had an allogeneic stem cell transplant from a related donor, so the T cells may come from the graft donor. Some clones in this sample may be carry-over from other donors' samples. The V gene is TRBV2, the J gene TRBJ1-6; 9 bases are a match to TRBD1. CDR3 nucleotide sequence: TGTGCCAGCAGTGTTCGGGACAGGGTAAATCCCCTCCACTTT. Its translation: CASSVRDRVNPLHF.